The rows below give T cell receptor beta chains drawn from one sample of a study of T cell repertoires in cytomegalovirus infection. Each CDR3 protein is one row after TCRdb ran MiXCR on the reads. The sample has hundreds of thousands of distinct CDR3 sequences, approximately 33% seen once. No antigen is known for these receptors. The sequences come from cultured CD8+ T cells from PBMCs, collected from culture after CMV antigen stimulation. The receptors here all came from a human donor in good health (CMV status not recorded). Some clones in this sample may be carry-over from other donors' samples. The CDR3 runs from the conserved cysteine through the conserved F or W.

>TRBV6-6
CASSYVLAGSNEQFF
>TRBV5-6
CASSLGGIPYEQYF
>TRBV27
CASSSTSGTGVGNTIYF
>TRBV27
CASSFGGGWGNEQFF
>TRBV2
CASSEALATSGGETQYF
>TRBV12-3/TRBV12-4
CASSFSETGGGFDEQYF
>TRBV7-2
CASSNRGFDSPLHF
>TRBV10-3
CAISDHSSYEQYF
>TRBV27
CASKVEPQAISTEAFF
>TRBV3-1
CASSPIATSYNEQFF
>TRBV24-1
CATSDSGTTSTDTQYF
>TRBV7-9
CASSDSGSNQPQHF
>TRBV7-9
CASSSSLSRDHNTEAFF
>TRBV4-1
CASSQVEGNGLGYTF